The 25 T cell receptor beta chains given below trace back to one sample, sequenced in a study of blood T cell repertoires in COVID-19. The repertoire was sequenced with immunoSEQ multiplex PCR; TCRdb's copy has only in-frame clones and lacks some. The data contain fewer than 200,000 clones, less than 90% of them singletons. The specimen sequenced was PBMCs or T cells enriched from blood (not recorded which). The source of these receptors is a human donor with acute COVID-19. The donor label of this sample is uncertain.

The chain recombines TRBV5-6 with TRBJ1-1; TRBD1 is a possible D gene (6 bases). CDR1 and CDR2 (germline): SGHDT, YYEEEE. V lost 3 bases, J lost 4 bases, and 19 bases lay in between. This CDR3 is 16 amino acids long. The CDR3 coding sequence is TGTGCCAGCAGCTCACCGGACAGCAGAGGGACCACTGAAGCTTTCTTT. Translated: CASSSPDSRGTTEAFF.

J is TRBJ2-3 and V is TRBV4-1; a possible D gene is TRBD2 (5 bases). Germline CDR1 and CDR2: MGHRA and YSYEKL. The CDR3 totals 14 residues. Trimming removed 4 bases from V and 9 bases from J, with 17 bases in between. The CDR3 region is CASSRGGDLATQYF. In DNA form, the CDR3 reads TGCGCCAGCAGCCGAGGAGGTGACCTGGCGACGCAGTATTTT.

This clone was picked up one time. A read error may account for a junction end that differs from germline. The chain employs TRBV12-3 or TRBV12-4 and TRBJ1-5; D is ambiguous. CDR3 length: 12 residues. CDR3 DNA: TGTGCCAGCAGCCCCCAAGATCAGGCCCAGCATTTT. It codes for CASSPQDQAQHF.

This sequence joins TRBV20-1 and TRBJ1-3; possible D gene TRBD1, 5 bases. CDR3 length equals 13 residues. The germline V and J ends were trimmed by 3 bases and 4 bases, with 10 bases remaining between them. In germline, CDR1 is DFQATT, CDR2 SNEGSKA (reference sequence). CDR3 bases: TGCAGTGCTAGTCTGACAGACGGAAACACCATATATTTT. Protein: CSASLTDGNTIYF.

This clone was counted once. This chain connects TRBV7-6 to TRBJ1-6; tentative D call: TRBD1 (5 bases). Germline lookup yields CDR1 SGHVS and CDR2 FNYEAQ. The CDR3 length is 16 residues. Trimming stripped 2 bases from V and 6 bases from J, with 14 bases between. CDR3 DNA: TGTGCCAGCAGCTTACGGGGGTCAACGGGTAATTCACCCCTCCACTTT. It codes for CASSLRGSTGNSPLHF.

V usage is TRBV7-2 and J usage is TRBJ1-5, with no clear D. The CDR3 contains 13 residues. The germline gives CDR1 SGHTA, CDR2 FQGNSA. The ends were cut back, 5 bases at V and 6 bases at J, with 11 bases in the middle. CDR3 DNA sequence: TGTGCCAGCAGCCCCACAATCACTCAGCCCCAGCATTTT. This codes for CASSPTITQPQHF.

CDR3 coding DNA: TGTGCCAGCAGTGAATATTCGGTCCAAGAGACCCAGTACTTC. It yields the protein CASSEYSVQETQYF. This chain links TRBV25-1 with TRBJ2-5; D is uncertain. V gave up 0 bases and J gave up 1 base, with 6 bases separating them. This CDR3 comprises 14 residues. Germline V lookup: CDR1 MGHDK, CDR2 SYGVNS.

The V call is TRBV24-1, the J call TRBJ1-2; D gene unclear. CDR3 length: 13 amino acids. Trimming shortened V by 4 bases and J by 0 bases, and 5 bases separated the two germline ends. Germline V gene lookup returns CDR1 KGHDR and CDR2 SFDVKD. The CDR3 loop is CATSDYPNYGYTF. The CDR3 bases are TGTGCCACCAGTGACTATCCTAACTATGGCTACACCTTC.

The chain links TRBV27 to TRBJ2-2; TRBD1 might be the D (5 bases). Looked up from germline, CDR1 is MNHEY and CDR2 is SMNVEV (reference sequence). V was clipped by 7 bases and J by 4 bases, with 7 bases between them. The CDR3 contains 12 residues. CDR3: CASKRGTGELFF. CDR3 DNA: TGTGCCAGCAAAAGGGGCACCGGGGAGCTGTTTTTT.

In DNA, the CDR3 is TGCAGCTCGGGACAGCCGAACACCGGGGAGCTGTTTTTT. Encoded protein: CSSGQPNTGELFF. The V and J genes are TRBV29-1 and TRBJ2-2; 7 bases are shared with TRBD1. The CDR3 runs to 13 residues. Looked up from germline, CDR1 is SQVTM and CDR2 is ANQGSEA. J was trimmed by 0 bases and V by 8 bases; bases with no gene match: 3.

The rearrangement joins TRBV29-1 to TRBJ1-2; D is perhaps TRBD1 (6 bases). CDR3 length: 13 residues. Trimming took off 4 bases at V and 5 bases at J, with 14 bases between the two ends. The germline V gene encodes CDR1 SQVTM and CDR2 ANQGSEA. The CDR3 nucleotides are TGCAGCGTTGCGATTTCGGACAGTTATGGCTACACCTTC. Translating it yields CSVAISDSYGYTF.

The chain joins TRBV29-1 to TRBJ2-2; 8 bases are a match to TRBD1. The CDR3 contains 14 residues. Germline CDR1 reads SQVTM; CDR2 reads ANQGSEA. The junction had 1 base not matched to a gene; V was cut back by 1 base and J by 3 bases. The CDR3 bases are TGCAGCGTTGAAGCAGGGGGCTACACCGGGGAGCTGTTTTTT. Its translation: CSVEAGGYTGELFF.

The genes are TRBV19 and TRBJ2-5; D is ambiguous. The CDR3 totals 15 residues. The V gene's germline CDR1 is LNHDA and CDR2 SQIVND (reference sequence). V was pared by 4 bases and J by 4 bases, with 16 bases between. CDR3 region: CASSSGRILSETQYF. The DNA of the CDR3 is TGTGCCAGTAGTAGTGGCAGGATACTCTCAGAGACCCAGTACTTC.

V and J are TRBV7-3 and TRBJ2-2; D might be TRBD1 (6 bases). V lost 4 bases and J 5 bases, leaving 11 bases between the germline ends. Germline assignment: CDR1 SGHTA and CDR2 FQGTGA. The CDR3 runs to 14 residues. The chain's CDR3 is CASSSQGGTGELFF. For the CDR3, the DNA is TGTGCCAGCAGCTCACAGGGTGGGACCGGGGAGCTGTTTTTT.

The CDR3 region has the DNA TGCGCCAGCAGCTGGGGGACTGAGTCCTACGAGCAGTACTTC. Translation gives CASSWGTESYEQYF. The chain couples TRBV5-1 to TRBJ2-7; TRBD2 might be the D (6 bases). The V gene lost 3 bases and the J gene lost 1 base, with 11 bases spanning the gap. The CDR3 is 14 residues long. The germline V gene encodes CDR1 SGHRS and CDR2 YFSETQ.

The chain employs TRBV7-6 and TRBJ2-7, with 14 bases fitting TRBD2. Unmatched junction bases numbered 1, after V lost 5 bases and J lost 1 base. Germline V CDR1 and CDR2: SGHVS, FNYEAQ. The CDR3 spans 15 residues. CDR3 sequence reads: CASSRTSGGSYEQYF. The DNA of the CDR3 is TGTGCCAGCAGCCGGACTAGCGGGGGGTCCTACGAGCAGTACTTC.

This clone rates as medium-sized. V gene TRBV6-4 combines with J gene TRBJ2-2; D is undetermined. Germline V gives CDR1 MRHNA, CDR2 SNTAGT. Trimming took 0 bases from V and 4 from J, leaving 3 bases between them. The length of the CDR3 is 13 residues. The CDR3 DNA reads TGTGCCAGCAGTGACTCTAGCACCGGGGAGCTGTTTTTT. Its protein product is CASSDSSTGELFF.

The chain uses TRBV30 and TRBJ2-5; TRBD2 aligns across 12 bases. There are 15 residues in the CDR3. The germline V gene has CDR1 GTSNPN and CDR2 SVGIG (reference sequence). J gave up 2 bases and V 5 bases, and 6 bases lay outside the gene matches. This CDR3 is CAWGLAGQPQETQYF. The CDR3 DNA sequence: TGTGCCTGGGGACTAGCGGGGCAGCCTCAAGAGACCCAGTACTTC. Drawing the rest from reference TRBV30 and TRBJ2-5, the complete variable domain is SQTIHQWPATLVQPVGSPLSLECTVEGTSNPNLYWYRQAAGRGLQLLFYSVGIGQISSEVPQNLSASRPQDRQFILSSKKLLLSDSGFYLCAWGLAGQPQETQYFGPGTRLLVL.

The V and J genes are TRBV24-1 and TRBJ2-3; 11 positions agree with TRBD2. V shed 6 bases and J 2 bases; nucleotides not matched to a gene: 6. Germline V CDR1 and CDR2: KGHDR, SFDVKD. CDR3 length: 16 residues. The CDR3 spells CATSPRLAGFTDTQYF. As DNA, the CDR3 is TGTGCCACCAGTCCCCGACTAGCGGGGTTCACAGATACGCAGTATTTT.

The J gene is TRBJ2-5, the V gene TRBV5-1; D possibly corresponds to TRBD2 (6 bases). V lost 5 bases to trimming and J lost 4 bases, with 15 bases between them. Germline-derived CDR1 and CDR2 are SGHRS and YFSETQ. The CDR3 loop spans 14 amino acids. Written as DNA, the CDR3 is TGCGCCAGCAGGGCCCGACTAGAGGGAGAGACCCAGTACTTC. It encodes CASRARLEGETQYF.

The chain links TRBV4-2 to TRBJ1-2, with D uncertain. The CDR3 loop spans 15 amino acids. Germline CDR1 is LGHNA and CDR2 is YNFKEQ. Between the trimmed V and J ends, which lost 0 bases and 2 bases, there was a span of 10 bases. This CDR3 reads CASSQDLPQNYGYTF. The CDR3 region has the DNA TGTGCCAGCAGCCAAGATCTCCCGCAGAACTATGGCTACACCTTC.

The chain employs TRBV6-1 and TRBJ2-7; possible D gene TRBD1, 6 bases. The CDR3 contains 15 residues. V lost 2 bases, J lost 2 bases, and 13 bases lay in between. Germline CDR1 and CDR2: MNHNS and SASEGT. The CDR3 nucleotides are TGTGCCAGCAGTGAAACCAGGGGCCAAACCTACGAGCAGTACTTC. Protein sequence: CASSETRGQTYEQYF.

The chain combines TRBV7-9 with TRBJ2-7; D possibly corresponds to TRBD2 (6 bases). The CDR3 covers 14 residues. The ends were cut back, 4 bases at V and 0 bases at J, with 10 bases in the middle. Germline loops: CDR1 SEHNR, CDR2 FQNEAQ (reference sequence). The CDR3 DNA is TGTGCCAGCAGCTCGGACTACCGCTCCTACGAGCAGTACTTC. As protein: CASSSDYRSYEQYF.

This chain uses TRBV4-2 with TRBJ1-1, with D possibly being TRBD1 (6 bases). The CDR3 covers 13 residues. Between the trimmed V and J ends, which lost 3 bases and 5 bases, there was a span of 10 bases. The germline V gene has CDR1 LGHNA and CDR2 YNFKEQ. CDR3 sequence (DNA): TGTGCCAGCAGCCAGGCAGGGGTTACTGAAGCTTTCTTT. Translation gives CASSQAGVTEAFF.

This CDR3 is CASMSLPNTEAFF. CDR3 coding DNA: TGTGCCAGCATGAGTCTTCCGAACACTGAAGCTTTCTTT. The chain uses TRBV12-3 or TRBV12-4 and TRBJ1-1; D is unresolved. V was cut by 7 bases and J by 1 base, with 10 bases left in between. The CDR3 is made up of 13 amino acids.